These 13 T cell receptor beta chains were all obtained from the same sample, sequenced in a study of cytomegalovirus exposure and HLA in healthy donors. Clones were read by immunoSEQ multiplex PCR, and TCRdb kept only the in-frame ones, dropping some. The sample shows some 200,000 clones, more than 65% of them seen only once. Material: PBMCs. Receptors were obtained from a woman in her 30s in good health and CMV-seropositive.

This clone was detected once. The chain combines TRBV6-5 with TRBJ2-1; 10 nucleotides line up with TRBD2. The J segment lost 6 bases and the V segment lost 0 bases, leaving 5 bases of the junction unmatched. CDR3 length equals 16 residues. Per the germline V gene, CDR1 is MNHEY and CDR2 is SVGAGI. CDR3 nucleotides: TGTGCCAGCAGTTACTCGAGACTAGCGGGCCCCAATGAGCAGTTCTTC. Its protein product is CASSYSRLAGPNEQFF.

This clone was counted a single time. The rearrangement joins TRBV7-9 to TRBJ2-1, with 13 bases that match TRBD2. Germline-derived CDR1 and CDR2 are SEHNR and FQNEAQ (reference sequence). The V gene end was trimmed by 5 bases and the J gene end by 9 bases; junction bases not matched to a gene: 7. This CDR3 spans 15 amino acids. The CDR3 sequence: CASSLGLAGLGEQFF. For the CDR3, the DNA is TGTGCCAGCAGCCTGGGACTAGCGGGATTAGGTGAGCAGTTCTTC.

This chain links TRBV9 with TRBJ2-1; possibly TRBD1 for D (5 bases). The CDR3 contains 13 residues. CDR1 is SGDLS and CDR2 is YYNGEE in the germline V gene. V was pared by 2 bases and J by 8 bases, with 11 bases between. DNA of the CDR3: TGTGCCAGCAGCGTGAGCAGGGAATATGAGCAGTTCTTC. Translated, it gives CASSVSREYEQFF.

The CDR3 DNA sequence: TGCAGCGCCCAACAGGGTGTTAGAGCTGAAGCTTTCTTT. Protein product: CSAQQGVRAEAFF. The rearrangement links TRBV29-1 to TRBJ1-1, with D perhaps matching TRBD1 (6 bases). The ends were cut back, 7 bases at V and 6 bases at J, with 18 bases in the middle. Germline loops: CDR1 SQVTM, CDR2 ANQGSEA. The CDR3 is 13 residues long.

The gene calls are TRBV5-4 and TRBJ1-2; TRBD1 is a possible D gene (5 bases). The CDR3 loop spans 15 amino acids. Germline CDR1 and CDR2: SGHNT and YYREEE (reference sequence). The V end lost 6 bases, the J end lost 4 bases, and 19 bases lay between the germline ends. CDR3 sequence: CASKEGAGLVYGYTF. CDR3 nucleotides: TGTGCCAGCAAGGAAGGGGCGGGATTGGTCTATGGCTACACCTTC.

V and J are TRBV7-8 and TRBJ2-2; 7 nucleotides align to TRBD1. This CDR3 has 14 amino acids. CDR1 is SGHVS, CDR2 FQNEAQ, per germline. V gave up 10 bases and J gave up 2 bases; unmatched junction bases: 7. The CDR3 DNA reads TGTGCCACCGGACAGGTTGGAAACACCGGGGAGCTGTTTTTT. The encoded protein is CATGQVGNTGELFF.

This clone was seen a single time. Other nucleotide sequences from this sample produce the same CDR3. V is TRBV28 and J is TRBJ2-7; 8 bases line up with TRBD2. CDR1 MDHEN and CDR2 SYDVKM come from the germline V gene. V lost 3 bases to trimming and J lost 0 bases; unmatched junction nucleotides: 7. The CDR3 spans 16 residues. CDR3 protein: CASSFHTSGSSYEQYF. DNA for the CDR3: TGTGCCAGCAGTTTCCATACTAGCGGATCCTCCTACGAGCAGTACTTC.

V and J are TRBV6-5 and TRBJ1-2; TRBD1 is a possible D gene (5 bases). Trimming cost V 2 bases and J 2 bases, with 12 bases left between them. The CDR3 covers 15 residues. Looked up from germline, CDR1 is MNHEY and CDR2 is SVGAGI. The CDR3 region is CASSYGAGSNYGYTF. In DNA form, the CDR3 reads TGTGCCAGCAGTTACGGGGCAGGTAGCAACTATGGCTACACCTTC.

This chain connects TRBV2 to TRBJ1-3; D is possibly TRBD1 (6 bases). The CDR3 has 16 amino acids. From germline, CDR1 is SNHLY and CDR2 FYNNEI. V was shortened by 4 bases and J by 4 bases, with 17 bases between the two germline ends. CDR3 amino acids: CASSVAHVGTGNTIYF. The CDR3 DNA reads TGTGCCAGCAGTGTTGCCCACGTAGGGACAGGAAACACCATATATTTT. Full variable domain (missing parts from reference TRBV2 and TRBJ1-3): EPEVTQTPSHQVTQMGQEVILRCVPISNHLYFYWYRQILGQKVEFLVSFYNNEISEKSEIFDDQFSVERPDGSNFTLKIRSTKLEDSAMYFCASSVAHVGTGNTIYFGEGSWLTVV.

CDR3 in amino acids: CASIPDVASTDTQYF. Here the CDR3 DNA reads TGTGCCAGCATACCCGATGTGGCTAGCACAGATACGCAGTATTTT. This chain uses TRBV2 with TRBJ2-3; D unclear. This CDR3 has 15 amino acids. The ends were cut back, 7 bases at V and 0 bases at J, with 14 bases in the middle. Germline loops: CDR1 SNHLY, CDR2 FYNNEI.

V is TRBV30 and J is TRBJ1-5; D possibly corresponds to TRBD1 (6 bases). CDR3 size: 13 residues. Germline CDR1 and CDR2: GTSNPN and SVGIG (reference sequence). V lost 1 base, J lost 7 bases, and 11 bases lay in between. CDR3 nucleotides: TGTGCCTGGAGTGATACAGGGCAACAGCCCCAGCATTTT. This gives the protein CAWSDTGQQPQHF.

The rearrangement links TRBV6-1 to TRBJ2-5, with 9 bases matching TRBD1. Germline CDR1 is MNHNS and CDR2 is SASEGT. V was clipped by 4 bases and J by 5 bases; unmatched bases: 5. The CDR3 covers 14 residues. In DNA form, the CDR3 reads TGTGCCAGCAGTGTAGGGACAGGGACCGAGACCCAGTACTTC. This gives the protein CASSVGTGTETQYF.

V is TRBV10-1 and J is TRBJ2-7; 13 nucleotides line up with TRBD2. This CDR3 spans 14 amino acids. The germline V gene encodes CDR1 WNHNN and CDR2 SYGVQD (reference sequence). Trimming removed 6 bases from V and 4 bases from J; junction bases left unmatched: 3. The CDR3 DNA sequence: TGCGCCAGCAGCCGACTAGCGGGAGGTTACGAGCAGTACTTC. Protein sequence: CASSRLAGGYEQYF.